This is a list of T cell receptor beta chains from one sample in a study of cytomegalovirus exposure and HLA in healthy donors. The data were produced by immunoSEQ multiplex PCR, yet TCRdb's version contains in-frame clones alone and is incomplete. The data hold approximately 130,000 clones, with over 60% observed a single time. Sequenced input: PBMCs. The receptors come from a female donor in good health and CMV-seropositive. CDR3s include the opening cysteine and the closing phenylalanine or tryptophan. A D gene is named only where the DNA matches it firmly. Some rows mark clone size as missing; the rest say once, few, many or name a class of expanded clone.

J gene	clone size	V gene	D gene	CDR3 protein	CDR3 DNA
TRBJ2-5	.	TRBV6-6	.	CASRGRQLVEKETQYF	TGTGCCAGCAGGGGCCGACAGCTAGTTGAAAAAGAGACCCAGTACTTC
TRBJ2-7	few	TRBV18	.	CASSPLLGATYEQYF	TGTGCCAGCTCACCACTTCTGGGGGCCACCTACGAGCAGTACTTC
TRBJ1-1	.	TRBV5-4	.	CASSLGTAGATEAFF	TGTGCCAGCAGCTTGGGTACCGCGGGGGCAACTGAAGCTTTCTTT
TRBJ2-2	.	TRBV5-4	TRBD1	CASSTQGAGTGELFF	TGTGCCAGCAGCACACAGGGGGCGGGGACCGGGGAGCTGTTTTTT
TRBJ1-1	.	TRBV19	TRBD1	CASSWDRQTEAFF	TGTGCCAGTAGTTGGGACAGGCAGACTGAAGCTTTCTTT
TRBJ2-2	.	TRBV5-6	TRBD2	CASSLGGLAGYGAGELFF	TGTGCCAGCAGCTTGGGTGGACTAGCCGGATATGGGGCCGGGGAGCTGTTTTTT
TRBJ2-2	once	TRBV5-1	.	CASSRQDTGELFF	TGCGCCAGCAGCAGACAGGACACCGGGGAGCTGTTTTTT
TRBJ2-7	.	TRBV28	TRBD1	CASSLHVGQGAREQYF	TGTGCCAGCAGTTTGCACGTGGGACAGGGGGCGCGAGAGCAGTACTTC
TRBJ1-1	.	TRBV19	TRBD1	CASNRNRGLNTEAFF	TGTGCCAGTAACCGAAACAGGGGGCTAAACACTGAAGCTTTCTTT
TRBJ2-7	.	TRBV9	TRBD1	CASSKTGGGSYEQYF	TGTGCCAGCAGCAAAACAGGGGGCGGATCTTACGAGCAGTACTTC
TRBJ2-1	.	TRBV18	TRBD2	CASSPDRREGREQFF	TGTGCCAGCTCACCCGACCGGCGGGAGGGTCGTGAGCAGTTCTTC
TRBJ2-2	once	TRBV11-2	TRBD2	CASSKGGLAELTGELFF	TGTGCCAGCAGCAAAGGGGGACTAGCGGAGCTCACCGGGGAGCTGTTTTTT
TRBJ2-1	.	TRBV30	TRBD2	CACPRGSGRAGEQFF	TGTGCCTGCCCACGAGGCAGCGGGAGGGCCGGTGAGCAGTTCTTC
TRBJ1-2	few	TRBV19	TRBD1	CASSKGARGYTF	TGTGCCAGTAGTAAGGGGGCTAGAGGCTACACCTTC
TRBJ1-1	.	TRBV6-1	.	CAGTDSRMNTEAFF	TGTGCCGGTACGGACAGTCGAATGAACACTGAAGCTTTCTTT
TRBJ2-7	once	TRBV7-6	.	CASSLDSSYEQYF	TGTGCCAGCAGCTTAGACAGCTCCTACGAGCAGTACTTC
TRBJ1-5	.	TRBV28	.	CASSFVTGGPQPQHF	TGTGCCAGCAGTTTTGTGACCGGAGGGCCTCAGCCCCAGCATTTT
TRBJ1-1	.	TRBV18	TRBD1	CASSLTGGLLNTEAFF	TGTGCCAGCTCACTGACAGGGGGCCTACTGAACACTGAAGCTTTCTTT
TRBJ2-3	once	TRBV10-1	TRBD2	CATQPGGRSDTQYF	TGCGCCACCCAACCGGGCGGGAGGTCGGATACGCAGTATTTT
TRBJ2-3	.	TRBV10-3	TRBD1	CAISDRGSADTQYF	TGTGCCATCAGTGACAGGGGGAGTGCAGATACGCAGTATTTT
TRBJ1-2	.	TRBV27	.	CASSWSYGGQGYTF	TGTGCCAGCAGTTGGAGTTACGGGGGGCAGGGCTACACCTTC
TRBJ1-4	.	TRBV7-8	.	CASSTDSAFNEKLFF	TGTGCCAGCAGCACCGACAGTGCCTTTAATGAAAAACTGTTTTTT
TRBJ2-5	.	TRBV5-1	TRBD1	CASSNRDSRETQYF	TGCGCCAGCAGCAACCGGGACAGTAGGGAGACCCAGTACTTC
TRBJ2-7	.	TRBV18	TRBD1	CASSPGQGGGYEQYF	TGTGCCAGCTCACCGGGACAGGGGGGAGGTTACGAGCAGTACTTC
TRBJ2-7	.	TRBV7-9	TRBD1	CSSSSGQGVVYEQYF	TGTTCCAGCAGCTCAGGACAGGGGGTCGTCTACGAGCAGTACTTC
TRBJ2-7	.	TRBV19	.	CASSIDLGSYEQYF	TGTGCCAGTAGTATAGATCTCGGGAGTTACGAGCAGTACTTC
TRBJ2-7	.	TRBV2	.	CASSGNEQYF	TGTGCCAGCAGTGGTAACGAGCAGTACTTC
TRBJ2-7	.	TRBV30	.	CAWSGLAPYEQYF	TGTGCCTGGAGTGGTCTGGCTCCCTACGAGCAGTACTTC
TRBJ1-2	.	TRBV2	.	CASNEAPGGYTF	TGTGCCAGCAACGAGGCGCCGGGTGGCTACACCTTC
TRBJ2-3	.	TRBV7-3	TRBD2	CASSFSGGPSTQYF	TGTGCCAGCAGCTTCTCGGGAGGGCCCAGTACGCAGTATTTT
TRBJ1-6	.	TRBV2	.	CASSEGRVNSPLHF	TGTGCCAGCAGTGAGGGCAGGGTGAATTCACCCCTCCACTTT
TRBJ2-7	few	TRBV30	.	CAWRDSGRSYEQYF	TGTGCCTGGAGAGATAGCGGACGCTCCTACGAGCAGTACTTC
TRBJ1-4	.	TRBV30	.	CAWRYSNEKLFF	TGTGCCTGGAGGTACTCGAATGAAAAACTGTTTTTT
TRBJ2-3	.	TRBV5-1	TRBD1	CASSSTGGSSTDTQYF	TGCGCCAGCAGCTCGACAGGGGGTTCTAGCACAGATACGCAGTATTTT
TRBJ2-3	.	TRBV10-3	.	CAISLNPSAITDTQYF	TGTGCCATCAGCCTCAATCCTAGCGCCATCACAGATACGCAGTATTTT
TRBJ1-1	.	TRBV7-8	TRBD1	CASSLVGQAMNTEAFF	TGTGCCAGCAGCTTAGTTGGACAGGCTATGAACACTGAAGCTTTCTTT
TRBJ2-7	.	TRBV4-1	.	CASSPTEREAHEQYF	TGCGCCAGCAGCCCGACAGAGAGGGAGGCCCACGAGCAGTACTTC
TRBJ2-3	.	TRBV15	.	CATSRDRSSTDTQYF	TGTGCCACCAGCAGAGATCGGTCTAGCACAGATACGCAGTATTTT
TRBJ1-1	few	TRBV7-9	.	CASILNTEAFF	TGTGCCAGCATCCTAAACACTGAAGCTTTCTTT
TRBJ2-7	few	TRBV2	TRBD1	CASVEDRGYEQYF	TGTGCCAGCGTTGAGGACAGGGGTTACGAGCAGTACTTC
TRBJ1-2	.	TRBV6-5	.	CASSYFSTGANYGYTF	TGTGCCAGCAGTTACTTCTCTACCGGTGCTAACTATGGCTACACCTTC
TRBJ2-3	few	TRBV7-9	.	CASSLGLDKITDTQYF	TGTGCCAGCAGCCTGGGACTGGACAAGATCACAGATACGCAGTATTTT
TRBJ2-7	.	TRBV5-1	TRBD1	CASSLDRGSPSYEQYF	TGCGCCAGCAGCTTGGACAGGGGGTCCCCTTCCTACGAGCAGTACTTC
TRBJ2-1	.	TRBV4-2	TRBD2	CASSQPFTSGRSNEQFF	TGTGCCAGCAGCCAGCCTTTTACTAGCGGGAGGAGCAATGAGCAGTTCTTC
TRBJ1-5	once	TRBV5-1	.	CASSLGENQPQHF	TGCGCCAGCAGCTTGGGAGAGAATCAGCCCCAGCATTTT
TRBJ2-2	once	TRBV27	.	CASGYQDTGELFF	TGTGCCAGCGGTTACCAGGACACCGGGGAGCTGTTTTTT
TRBJ2-6	.	TRBV13	TRBD1	CASSLGQGYAGANVLTF	TGTGCCAGCAGCTTGGGACAGGGTTATGCCGGGGCCAACGTCCTGACTTTC
TRBJ1-2	.	TRBV6-1	.	CASSRENYGYTF	TGTGCCAGCAGCCGGGAAAACTATGGCTACACCTTC
TRBJ2-6	few	TRBV5-1	.	CASSFGIQSSGANVLTF	TGCGCCAGCAGCTTTGGCATCCAATCCTCTGGGGCCAACGTCCTGACTTTC
TRBJ2-7	few	TRBV6-5	TRBD1	CASSYGPGGSYEQYF	TGTGCCAGCAGTTACGGGCCAGGGGGATCCTACGAGCAGTACTTC
TRBJ2-1	few	TRBV7-3	.	CASSLIPQESYNEQFF	TGTGCCAGCAGCTTAATCCCTCAGGAATCCTACAATGAGCAGTTCTTC
TRBJ1-5	.	TRBV2	.	CASRQGSQPQHF	TGTGCCAGCAGGCAGGGGTCTCAGCCCCAGCATTTT
TRBJ2-2	.	TRBV7-3	.	CASSSPNGELFF	TGTGCCAGCAGCTCCCCAAACGGGGAGCTGTTTTTT
TRBJ2-7	.	TRBV11-1	.	CASSLPTYEQYF	TGTGCCAGCAGCTTACCCACCTACGAGCAGTACTTC
TRBJ2-1	.	TRBV7-2	.	CASSLERLSYNEQFF	TGTGCCAGCAGCTTAGAGAGGCTCTCCTACAATGAGCAGTTCTTC